This entry is about one TCR beta chain. Its specificity is not known. This sample stems from a study of T cell responses to AZD1222 COVID-19 vaccine. Study-wide results and caveats: A rise in Spike-specific TCR breadth and depth followed two AZD1222 doses.

TCRdb's copy holds only in-frame clones and misses some; the assay was immunoSEQ multiplex PCR. The sample shows 180,000 or so clones, roughly 94% of them seen only once. Material: peripheral blood, obtained on day 0 of AZD1222 vaccination. The receptor comes from an adult in good health.

DNA of the CDR3: TGTGCCAGCAGCCCGCCACAGCTAATCTATGGCTACACCTTC. Amino acids: CASSPPQLIYGYTF. The chain links TRBV5-5 to TRBJ1-2; D remains ambiguous. This CDR3 has 14 amino acids. From germline, CDR1 is SGHKS and CDR2 YYEKEE (reference sequence). The V end lost 4 bases, the J end lost 4 bases, and 14 bases lay between the germline ends.